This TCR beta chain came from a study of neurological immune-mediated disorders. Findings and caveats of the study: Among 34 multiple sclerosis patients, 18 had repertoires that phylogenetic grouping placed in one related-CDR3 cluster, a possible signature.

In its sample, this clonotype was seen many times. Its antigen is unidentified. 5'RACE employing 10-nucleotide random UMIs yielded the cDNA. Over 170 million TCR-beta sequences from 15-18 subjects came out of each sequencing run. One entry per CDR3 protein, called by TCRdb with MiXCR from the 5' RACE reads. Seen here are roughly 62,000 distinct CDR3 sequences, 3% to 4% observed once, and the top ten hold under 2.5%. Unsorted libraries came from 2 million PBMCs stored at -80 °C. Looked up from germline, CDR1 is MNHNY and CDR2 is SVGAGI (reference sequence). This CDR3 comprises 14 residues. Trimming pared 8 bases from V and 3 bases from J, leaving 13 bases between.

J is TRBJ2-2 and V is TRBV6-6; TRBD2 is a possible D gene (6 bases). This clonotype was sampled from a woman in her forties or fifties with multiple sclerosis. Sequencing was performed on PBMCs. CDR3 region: CASRRDGDTGELFF. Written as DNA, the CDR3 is TGTGCCAGCCGGCGGGACGGTGACACCGGGGAGCTGTTTTTT.